These T cell receptor beta chains were read from a single sample in a study of T cells after yellow fever vaccination. MiXCR, applied by TCRdb to the 5' RACE reads, yields one record per CDR3 protein. The table lists 60,000 to 85,000 distinct CDR3 sequences, approximately 6.5% of them singletons, with roughly 35% in the top ten. Sequenced material: CD8+ T cells sorted from PBMCs, taken less than 6 days after the first yellow fever vaccination. The receptors here all came from a man aged 18-30 years who received the YFV17D yellow fever vaccine. The conserved cysteine and the conserved F or W are not part of the CDR3 here. Each record gives: CDR3 protein, V gene.

ASSGLGQQETQY TRBV6-1
ASSDPTGRETQY TRBV7-2
ASTLAGGNTEAF TRBV5-1
ASSFGGAGDTQY TRBV11-2
ASSQDRGKNYGYT TRBV4-3
ASSLRFSGANVLT TRBV27
ASSLDSRGANVLT TRBV12-3/TRBV12-4
ASRGETQY TRBV7-9
ASSPGRGGPDTQY TRBV7-6
ARTGQGVDEQF TRBV2
ASSYATGVDRYGYT TRBV7-9
ASSSRGAGREKLF TRBV6-1
ASSPNYNEQF TRBV11-2
ASSFRSPQQH TRBV28
ASGLETLEQY TRBV12-5
ASSLVGNEQY TRBV13